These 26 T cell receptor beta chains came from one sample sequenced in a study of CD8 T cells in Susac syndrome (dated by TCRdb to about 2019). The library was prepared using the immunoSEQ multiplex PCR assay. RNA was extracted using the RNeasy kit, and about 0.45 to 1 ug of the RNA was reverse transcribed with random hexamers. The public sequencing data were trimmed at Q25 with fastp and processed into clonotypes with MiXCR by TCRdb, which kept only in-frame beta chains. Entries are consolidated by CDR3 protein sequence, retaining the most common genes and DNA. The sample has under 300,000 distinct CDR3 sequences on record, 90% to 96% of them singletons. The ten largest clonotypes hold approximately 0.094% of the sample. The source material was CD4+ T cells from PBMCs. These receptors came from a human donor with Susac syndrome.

The CDR3 loop reads CASSARGDPGGRGYTF. Written as DNA, the CDR3 is TGTGCCAGCAGCGCACGGGGGGACCCCGGGGGCCGTGGCTACACCTTC. The rearrangement links TRBV11-2 to TRBJ1-2; D perhaps matches TRBD1 (6 bases). V was clipped by 5 bases and J by 7 bases, with 23 bases between them. CDR3 length equals 16 residues. Germline V gene sequence: CDR1 SGHAT, CDR2 FQNNGV.

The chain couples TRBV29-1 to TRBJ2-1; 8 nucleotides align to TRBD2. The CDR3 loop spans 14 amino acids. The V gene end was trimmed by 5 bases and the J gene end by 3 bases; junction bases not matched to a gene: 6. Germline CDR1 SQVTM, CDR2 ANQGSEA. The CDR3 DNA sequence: TGCAGCGTTAAGCTTAGCGGGATCTACAATGAGCAGTTCTTC. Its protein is CSVKLSGIYNEQFF.

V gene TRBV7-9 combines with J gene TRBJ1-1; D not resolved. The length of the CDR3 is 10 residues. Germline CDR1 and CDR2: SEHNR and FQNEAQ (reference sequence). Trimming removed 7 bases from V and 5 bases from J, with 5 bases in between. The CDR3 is CASTPTEAFF. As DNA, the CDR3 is TGTGCCAGCACCCCGACTGAAGCTTTCTTT.

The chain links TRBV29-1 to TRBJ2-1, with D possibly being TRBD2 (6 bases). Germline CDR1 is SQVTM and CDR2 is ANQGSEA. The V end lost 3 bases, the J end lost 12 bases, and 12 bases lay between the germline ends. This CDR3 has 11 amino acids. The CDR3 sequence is CSVDSGERQFF. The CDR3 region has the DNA TGCAGCGTTGATTCGGGGGAGCGGCAGTTCTTC.

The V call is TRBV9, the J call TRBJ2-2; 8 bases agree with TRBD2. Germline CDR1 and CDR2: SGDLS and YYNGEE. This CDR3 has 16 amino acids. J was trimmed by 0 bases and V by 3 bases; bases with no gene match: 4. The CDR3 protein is CASSALAETNTGELFF. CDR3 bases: TGTGCCAGCAGCGCACTAGCGGAGACGAACACCGGGGAGCTGTTTTTT.

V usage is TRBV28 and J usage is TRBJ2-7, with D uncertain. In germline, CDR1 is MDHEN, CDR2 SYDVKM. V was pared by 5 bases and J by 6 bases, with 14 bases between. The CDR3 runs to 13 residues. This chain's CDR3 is CASSLGIPPEQYF. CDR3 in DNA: TGTGCCAGCAGTCTTGGTATCCCGCCCGAGCAGTACTTC.

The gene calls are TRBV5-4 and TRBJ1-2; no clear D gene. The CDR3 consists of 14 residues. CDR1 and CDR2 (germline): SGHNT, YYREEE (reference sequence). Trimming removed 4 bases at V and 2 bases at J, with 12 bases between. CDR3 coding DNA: TGTGCCAGCAGCCAGTCGGTGAGAAACTATGGCTACACCTTC. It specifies CASSQSVRNYGYTF.

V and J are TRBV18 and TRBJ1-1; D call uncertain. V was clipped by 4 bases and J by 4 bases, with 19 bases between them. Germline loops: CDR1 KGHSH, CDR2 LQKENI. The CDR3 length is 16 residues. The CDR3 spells CASSLLRMATGTEAFF. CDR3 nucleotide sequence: TGTGCCAGCTCACTTCTTCGTATGGCTACGGGCACTGAAGCTTTCTTT.

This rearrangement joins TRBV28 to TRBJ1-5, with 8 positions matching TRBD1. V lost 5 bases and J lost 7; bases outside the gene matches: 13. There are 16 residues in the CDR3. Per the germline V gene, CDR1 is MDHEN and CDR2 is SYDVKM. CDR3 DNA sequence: TGTGCCAGCAGTCCTTACCCGACAGGGGTAGACCAGCCCCAGCATTTT. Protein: CASSPYPTGVDQPQHF.

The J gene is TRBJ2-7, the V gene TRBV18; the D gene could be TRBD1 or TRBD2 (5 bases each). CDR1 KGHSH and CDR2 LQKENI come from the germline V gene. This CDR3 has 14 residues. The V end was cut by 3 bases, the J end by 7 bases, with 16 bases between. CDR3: CASSPGDLAREQYF. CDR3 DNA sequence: TGTGCCAGCTCACCCGGGGACCTTGCGCGTGAGCAGTACTTC. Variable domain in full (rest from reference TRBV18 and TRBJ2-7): NAGVMQNPRHLVRRRGQEARLRCSPMKGHSHVYWYRQLPEEGLKFMVYLQKENIIDESGMPKERFSAEFPKEGPSILRIQQVVRGDSAAYFCASSPGDLAREQYFGPGTRLTVT.

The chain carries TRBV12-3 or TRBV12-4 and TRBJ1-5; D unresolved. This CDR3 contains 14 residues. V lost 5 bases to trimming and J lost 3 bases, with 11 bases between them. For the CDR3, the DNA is TGTGCCAGCAGTCCCGCGGGGAACAATCAGCCCCAGCATTTT. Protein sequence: CASSPAGNNQPQHF.

The CDR3 DNA follows: TGTGCCAGCTCGGGTGCGAACACATGGGAGGGTACGCAGTATTTT. The encoded protein is CASSGANTWEGTQYF. The rearrangement uses TRBV19 and TRBJ2-3; 7 bases are shared with TRBD2. V trimming: 9 bases; J trimming: 8 bases; junction bases outside the gene matches: 17. Per germline, CDR1 LNHDA and CDR2 SQIVND (reference sequence). The CDR3 is 15 residues long.

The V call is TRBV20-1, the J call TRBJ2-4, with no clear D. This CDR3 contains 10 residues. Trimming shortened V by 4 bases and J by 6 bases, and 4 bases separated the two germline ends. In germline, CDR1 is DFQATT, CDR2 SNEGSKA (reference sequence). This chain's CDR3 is CSAKGNIQYF. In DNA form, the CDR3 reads TGCAGTGCTAAGGGAAACATTCAGTACTTC.

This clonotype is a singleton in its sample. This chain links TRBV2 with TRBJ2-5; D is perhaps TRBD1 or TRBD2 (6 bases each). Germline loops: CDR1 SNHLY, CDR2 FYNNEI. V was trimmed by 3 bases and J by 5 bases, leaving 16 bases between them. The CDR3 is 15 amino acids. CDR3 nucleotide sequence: TGTGCCAGCAGTGATAGGGACACAGGGAGGGAGACCCAGTACTTC. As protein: CASSDRDTGRETQYF. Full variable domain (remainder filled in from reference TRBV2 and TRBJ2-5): EPEVTQTPSHQVTQMGQEVILRCVPISNHLYFYWYRQILGQKVEFLVSFYNNEISEKSEIFDDQFSVERPDGSNFTLKIRSTKLEDSAMYFCASSDRDTGRETQYFGPGTRLLVL.

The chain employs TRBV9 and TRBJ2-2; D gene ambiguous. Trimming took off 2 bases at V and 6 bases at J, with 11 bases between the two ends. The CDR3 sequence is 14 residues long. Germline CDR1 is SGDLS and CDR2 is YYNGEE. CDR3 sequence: CASSVRNWAGELFF. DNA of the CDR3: TGTGCCAGCAGCGTCCGAAACTGGGCCGGGGAGCTGTTTTTT.

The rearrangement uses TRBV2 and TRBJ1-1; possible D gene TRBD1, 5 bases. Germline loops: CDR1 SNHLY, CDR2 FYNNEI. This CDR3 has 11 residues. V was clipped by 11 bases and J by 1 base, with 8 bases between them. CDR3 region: CALGGNTEAFF. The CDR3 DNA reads TGTGCCTTGGGGGGGAACACTGAAGCTTTCTTT.

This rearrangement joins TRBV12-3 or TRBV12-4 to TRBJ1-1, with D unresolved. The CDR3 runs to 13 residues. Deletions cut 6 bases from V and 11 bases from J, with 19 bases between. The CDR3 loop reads CASSPREDMLAFF. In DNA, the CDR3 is TGTGCCAGCAGCCCGAGGGAGGATATGTTGGCTTTCTTT.

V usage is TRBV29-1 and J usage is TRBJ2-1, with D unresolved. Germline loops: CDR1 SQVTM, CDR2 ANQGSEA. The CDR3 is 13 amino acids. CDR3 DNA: TGCACCGGGTCGGTGCAGGCCGGCAATGAGCAGTTCTTC. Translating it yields CTGSVQAGNEQFF.

Written as DNA, the CDR3 is TGTGCCTGGAGTGTACGGGGATCCACCCTTCGTGGCTACACCTTC. It translates to CAWSVRGSTLRGYTF. The chain uses TRBV30 and TRBJ1-2, with D unclear. The V and J ends lost 0 bases and 7 bases respectively, with 18 bases between them. The CDR3 runs to 15 residues. The V gene's germline CDR1 is GTSNPN and CDR2 SVGIG (reference sequence).

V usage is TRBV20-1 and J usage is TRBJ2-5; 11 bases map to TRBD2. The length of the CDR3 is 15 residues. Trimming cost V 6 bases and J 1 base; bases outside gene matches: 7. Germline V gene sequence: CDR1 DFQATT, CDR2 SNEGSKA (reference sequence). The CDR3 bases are TGCAGTGCCCGAGGACTAGCGGGCACCCAAGAGACCCAGTACTTC. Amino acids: CSARGLAGTQETQYF.

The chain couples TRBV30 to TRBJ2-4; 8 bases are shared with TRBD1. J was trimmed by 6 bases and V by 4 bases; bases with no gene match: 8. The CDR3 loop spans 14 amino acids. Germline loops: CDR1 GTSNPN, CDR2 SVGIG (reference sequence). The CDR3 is CAWTLGQGGNIQYF. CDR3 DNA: TGTGCCTGGACCCTAGGACAGGGAGGAAACATTCAGTACTTC.

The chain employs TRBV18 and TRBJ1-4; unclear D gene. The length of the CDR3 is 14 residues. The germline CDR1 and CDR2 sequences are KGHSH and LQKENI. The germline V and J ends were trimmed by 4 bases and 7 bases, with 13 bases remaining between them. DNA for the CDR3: TGTGCCAGCTCACTAGGCGAGACGGGTGAAAAACTGTTTTTT. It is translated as CASSLGETGEKLFF.

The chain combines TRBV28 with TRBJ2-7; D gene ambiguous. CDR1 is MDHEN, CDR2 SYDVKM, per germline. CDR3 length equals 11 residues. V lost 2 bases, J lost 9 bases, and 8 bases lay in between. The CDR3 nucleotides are TGTGCCAGCAGTTTAATGGTTTCGCAGTACTTC. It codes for CASSLMVSQYF.

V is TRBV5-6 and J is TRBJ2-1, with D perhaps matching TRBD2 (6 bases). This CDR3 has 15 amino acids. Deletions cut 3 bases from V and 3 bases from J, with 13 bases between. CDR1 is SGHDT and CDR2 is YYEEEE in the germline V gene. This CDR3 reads CASSYTSSHYNEQFF. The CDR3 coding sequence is TGTGCCAGCAGCTACACTAGCTCTCACTACAATGAGCAGTTCTTC.

CDR3 amino acids: CASSEAEAQARGTQYF. The CDR3, as DNA: TGTGCCAGCAGTGAGGCCGAAGCGCAGGCCAGGGGGACCCAGTACTTC. V is TRBV25-1 and J is TRBJ2-5; perhaps TRBD1 as D (6 bases). V was cut by 3 bases and J by 7 bases, with 21 bases left in between. The CDR3 runs to 16 residues. CDR1 is MGHDK and CDR2 is SYGVNS in the germline V gene.

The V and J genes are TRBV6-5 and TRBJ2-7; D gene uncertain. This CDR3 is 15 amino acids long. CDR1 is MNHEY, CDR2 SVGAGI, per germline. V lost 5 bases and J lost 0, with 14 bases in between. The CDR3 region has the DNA TGTGCCAGCAGTCGGACGGAGACTTTCTCCTACGAGCAGTACTTC. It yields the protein CASSRTETFSYEQYF.